The clone carrying this T cell receptor beta chain has at least ten counts. This entry comes from a study of CD8+CD57+ T cells in acquired aplastic anemia. About the research overall: Yields of DNA that came from sorted CD4+ and CD8+ cells averaged about 2.9 ug.

The CDR3 covers 15 residues. The germline V and J ends were trimmed by 4 bases and 1 base, with 11 bases remaining between them. Genomic DNA was employed as the template in profiling TCR beta VDJ and CDR3. TCRdb recomputed calls from the reads with MiXCR, one row per CDR3 protein. The sample has about 190,000 distinct CDR3 sequences, roughly 56% seen once; the top ten hold roughly 15%. Specimen: sorted CD4+, CD8+, or CD8+CD57+ T cells (not recorded which) from PBMCs. This TCR was sampled from a human donor in good health, serving as a control. The chain employs TRBV12-3 or TRBV12-4 and TRBJ1-5, with D perhaps TRBD1 (6 bases). CDR3 DNA: TGTGCCAGCAGTTCTCAGGGGATGAGCAATCAGCCCCAGCATTTT. This translates into CASSSQGMSNQPQHF.